Included here is one T cell receptor (beta chain) sequence, with context. These data belong to a study of CD8 T cells in Susac syndrome. Germline CDR1 MNHNS, CDR2 SASEGT. The CDR3 has 11 amino acids. V was clipped by 4 bases and J by 7 bases, with 8 bases between them. The RNA input was about 0.5 to 1 ug, and it was reverse transcribed with random hexamers. TCRdb redid the calling of the immunoSEQ multiplex PCR reads with MiXCR, one entry per CDR3 protein. The profile shows around 150,000 distinct CDR3 sequences, roughly 94% of them singletons. Diagnostic criteria defined recently for definite or probable disease were met by the Susac syndrome patients. Purification of the CD8+ and CD4+ T cells relied on negative isolation, and TEMRA cells underwent FACS enrichment.

The TCR originated in a human donor with Susac syndrome. Input material: CD8+ T cells from PBMCs. The chain combines TRBV6-1 with TRBJ2-7; a possible D gene is TRBD1 (5 bases). This CDR3 reads CASSAQGEQYF. The CDR3, as DNA: TGTGCCAGCAGTGCCCAGGGTGAGCAGTACTTC.